These 17 T cell receptor beta chains share one sample of origin, sequenced in a study of PD-1 blockade in classical Hodgkin lymphoma. The table came from immunoSEQ multiplex PCR; TCRdb's copy has only in-frame clones and leaves some out. Here the sample spans about 84,000 clones, roughly nine tenths being singletons. The patients all showed relapse after autologous stem cell transplantation, while their brentuximab vedotin exposure varied. Here the sequenced sample was peripheral blood mononuclear cells (PBMCs), taken at baseline. The receptor source for this set is a human donor with classical Hodgkin lymphoma.

The chain couples TRBV7-9 to TRBJ1-2; maybe TRBD1 (5 bases). Trimming took off 7 bases at V and 8 bases at J, with 17 bases between the two ends. Germline V lookup: CDR1 SEHNR, CDR2 FQNEAQ (reference sequence). This CDR3 comprises 13 residues. The CDR3 DNA reads as TGTGCCAGCACCAAGCTCGGGGCGGGGGGCTACACCTTC. Translation gives CASTKLGAGGYTF.

This sequence joins TRBV5-1 and TRBJ1-1, with D maybe TRBD1 (5 bases). The CDR3 covers 15 residues. V lost 1 base, J lost 6 bases, and 16 bases lay in between. Germline V gene sequence: CDR1 SGHRS, CDR2 YFSETQ. For the CDR3, the DNA is TGCGCCAGCAGCTTGAAGCTGGGGGGGTCCTCTGAAGCTTTCTTT. Its translation: CASSLKLGGSSEAFF.

The V gene is TRBV13, the J gene TRBJ2-7, with 7 bases identical to TRBD1. Germline V gene lookup returns CDR1 PRHDT and CDR2 FYEKMQ (reference sequence). The V gene end was trimmed by 2 bases and the J gene end by 0 bases; junction bases not matched to a gene: 7. This CDR3 region has 16 residues. The CDR3 bases are TGTGCCAGCAGCTTATACGCAGGGGGTAGCTCCTACGAGCAGTACTTC. Protein: CASSLYAGGSSYEQYF.

The J gene is TRBJ1-2, the V gene TRBV6-4; tentatively, D is TRBD1 (5 bases). Looked up from germline, CDR1 is MRHNA and CDR2 is SNTAGT. V was clipped by 2 bases and J by 4 bases, with 14 bases between them. This CDR3 contains 15 residues. The CDR3, as DNA: TGTGCCAGCAGTGACGGGACGGATAATTCCTATGGCTACACCTTC. Protein product: CASSDGTDNSYGYTF.

A single count supports this clone. J is TRBJ2-5 and V is TRBV11-2, with TRBD2 identical over 9 bases. The V and J ends lost 6 bases and 6 bases, in that order; junction bases with no gene match: 8. The CDR3 runs 14 residues. CDR1 and CDR2 from the germline V gene are SGHAT and FQNNGV. The CDR3 region has the DNA TGTGCCAGCAGGCGGGGGGGAGGGCCGCAGACCCAGTACTTC. Amino acids: CASRRGGGPQTQYF.

This chain joins TRBV4-1 and TRBJ1-1; tentative D call: TRBD1 (6 bases). From germline, CDR1 is MGHRA and CDR2 YSYEKL. The CDR3 runs to 16 residues. The V end was cut by 1 base, the J end by 4 bases, with 16 bases between. The CDR3 is CASSQGGQQGITEAFF. CDR3 nucleotide sequence: TGCGCCAGCAGCCAAGGGGGCCAGCAGGGGATCACTGAAGCTTTCTTT.

The chain employs TRBV5-5 and TRBJ1-1; weak D call: TRBD1 (6 bases). Deletions cut 1 base from V and 2 bases from J, with 9 bases between. The CDR3 totals 14 residues. Per germline, CDR1 SGHKS and CDR2 YYEKEE (reference sequence). The DNA of the CDR3 is TGTGCCAGCAGCTTGCAGGGGAGAAACACTGAAGCTTTCTTT. Residues: CASSLQGRNTEAFF.

The genes are TRBV6-4 and TRBJ1-1; perhaps TRBD1 as D (5 bases). CDR1 MRHNA and CDR2 SNTAGT come from the germline V gene. The CDR3 is made up of 15 amino acids. V dropped 0 bases and J dropped 2 bases, with 10 bases sitting between them. The CDR3 spells CASSDSGTENTEAFF. For the CDR3, the DNA is TGTGCCAGCAGTGACTCCGGGACGGAAAACACTGAAGCTTTCTTT.

The gene calls are TRBV28 and TRBJ1-2; D is undetermined. V was shortened by 6 bases and J by 8 bases, with 7 bases between the two germline ends. Germline loops: CDR1 MDHEN, CDR2 SYDVKM. The CDR3 runs 10 residues. As DNA, the CDR3 is TGTGCCAGCAGAAGAGCCGGCTACACCTTC. It encodes CASRRAGYTF.

As DNA, the CDR3 is TGTGCCTGGAGTGTAGGCTACTCTGGGGCCAACGTCCTGACTTTC. Protein sequence: CAWSVGYSGANVLTF. V gene TRBV30 combines with J gene TRBJ2-6, with D uncertain. Trimming stripped 0 bases from V and 0 bases from J, with 6 bases between. Germline V gives CDR1 GTSNPN, CDR2 SVGIG (reference sequence). This CDR3 is built from 15 residues.

The gene calls are TRBV5-1 and TRBJ1-1, with TRBD1 as a possible D gene (6 bases). CDR1 is SGHRS and CDR2 is YFSETQ in the germline V gene. This CDR3 comprises 16 residues. V gave up 4 bases and J gave up 0 bases, with 16 bases separating them. The CDR3, as DNA: TGCGCCAGCAGCCCAGTCCCGGGACACGTGAACACTGAAGCTTTCTTT. This encodes CASSPVPGHVNTEAFF. Full variable domain (outside the CDR3, taken from reference TRBV5-1 and TRBJ1-1): KAGVTQTPRYLIKTRGQQVTLSCSPISGHRSVSWYQQTPGQGLQFLFEYFSETQRNKGNFPGRFSGRQFSNSRSEMNVSTLELGDSALYLCASSPVPGHVNTEAFFGQGTRLTVV.

The rearrangement joins TRBV29-1 to TRBJ2-1; the match to TRBD1 covers 12 bases. J gave up 8 bases and V 3 bases, and 8 bases lay outside the gene matches. This CDR3 is 15 amino acids long. Germline V lookup: CDR1 SQVTM, CDR2 ANQGSEA. The CDR3 protein is CSVESGTGGIYEQFF. In DNA form, the CDR3 reads TGCAGCGTTGAGTCCGGGACAGGGGGCATCTATGAGCAGTTCTTC.

The chain is built from TRBV5-1 and TRBJ1-1; D gene unclear. The ends were cut back, 0 bases at V and 6 bases at J, with 9 bases in the middle. Germline CDR1 SGHRS, CDR2 YFSETQ. This CDR3 has 13 residues. CDR3 DNA sequence: TGCGCCAGCAGCTTGGCAGACTTATCTGAAGCTTTCTTT. Encoded protein: CASSLADLSEAFF.

The rearrangement uses TRBV28 and TRBJ1-1, with D perhaps TRBD1 (6 bases). Germline loops: CDR1 MDHEN, CDR2 SYDVKM. The CDR3 totals 14 residues. Trimming removed 5 bases from V and 4 bases from J, with 14 bases in between. The CDR3 DNA reads as TGTGCCAGCAGTCCACCAGGGGCCAGCACTGAAGCTTTCTTT. Amino acid sequence: CASSPPGASTEAFF.

The genes are TRBV5-3 and TRBJ2-7; unclear D gene. TRBV5-3 is an open reading frame whose function is uncertain. There are 12 residues in the CDR3. The V end was cut by 2 bases, the J end by 2 bases, with 5 bases between. CDR3 bases: TGTGCCAGAAGCTTTATCCCCTACGAGCAGTACTTC. Residues: CARSFIPYEQYF.

The J gene is TRBJ1-3, the V gene TRBV6-1; D call uncertain. Trimming took 7 bases from V and 1 from J, leaving 8 bases between them. Germline V lookup: CDR1 MNHNS, CDR2 SASEGT. This CDR3 region has 13 residues. The CDR3 nucleotides are TGTGCCAGCACCTTGACATCTGGAAACACCATATATTTT. Protein sequence: CASTLTSGNTIYF.

V and J are TRBV28 and TRBJ1-2; tentative D call: TRBD1 (5 bases). The V gene lost 8 bases and the J gene lost 8 bases, with 18 bases spanning the gap. Per the germline V gene, CDR1 is MDHEN and CDR2 is SYDVKM. The CDR3 has 13 amino acids. In DNA, the CDR3 is TGTGCCAGCGAGGAGGAGGGGTCGGGAGGCTACACCTTC. It yields the protein CASEEEGSGGYTF.